Shown below are 8 T cell receptor beta chains from a single sample sequenced in a study of cytomegalovirus exposure and HLA in healthy donors. PCR was performed using 60 Vbeta and 13 Jbeta primers. Profiled with immunoSEQ multiplex PCR; TCRdb holds only in-frame clones, not every one. Here the sample spans 200,000 or so clones, more than 75% being singletons. Input material: PBMCs. These receptor sequences come from a woman in her forties or fifties in good health and CMV-seropositive.

V gene TRBV19 combines with J gene TRBJ2-2; TRBD1 aligns across 8 bases. V lost 4 bases to trimming and J lost 1 base; unmatched junction nucleotides: 11. From germline, CDR1 is LNHDA and CDR2 SQIVND (reference sequence). The CDR3 length is 18 residues. The CDR3 sequence: CASSRPEGQGLNTGELFF. Here the CDR3 DNA reads TGTGCCAGTAGTAGACCCGAAGGACAGGGCTTGAACACCGGGGAGCTGTTTTTT.

V usage is TRBV2 and J usage is TRBJ2-3; 11 bases agree with TRBD2. V gave up 6 bases and J gave up 4 bases; unmatched junction bases: 6. The CDR3 has 15 residues. Germline CDR1 reads SNHLY; CDR2 reads FYNNEI. The CDR3 bases are TGTGCCAGCAGACTAGCGGGAGTTCCCTCAGATACGCAGTATTTT. This gives the protein CASRLAGVPSDTQYF.

The chain combines TRBV6-1 with TRBJ1-4, with D possibly matching TRBD1 (6 bases). Germline V CDR1 and CDR2: MNHNS, SASEGT. V lost 7 bases, J lost 6 bases, and 18 bases lay in between. CDR3 length: 15 amino acids. CDR3 DNA sequence: TGTGCCAGCAACGTATTAGGACAGAAATATGAAAAACTGTTTTTT. Translated, it gives CASNVLGQKYEKLFF.

The rearrangement links TRBV6-1 to TRBJ1-5, with D possibly being TRBD1 (6 bases). There are 17 residues in the CDR3. V was clipped by 2 bases and J by 0 bases, with 14 bases between them. Germline V lookup: CDR1 MNHNS, CDR2 SASEGT. This CDR3 is CASSELTYRVSNQPQHF. The CDR3 bases are TGTGCCAGCAGTGAACTGACCTACAGGGTTAGCAATCAGCCCCAGCATTTT.

The V call is TRBV6-5, the J call TRBJ1-5, with a weak D call TRBD1 (5 bases). The CDR3 totals 14 residues. CDR1 is MNHEY and CDR2 is SVGAGI in the germline V gene. Trimming left V 6 bases short and J 7 bases short, with 16 bases between. CDR3 sequence reads: CASREGARAQPQHF. CDR3 nucleotide sequence: TGTGCCAGCAGGGAGGGCGCCAGGGCACAGCCCCAGCATTTT.

The chain couples TRBV27 to TRBJ2-2; D is perhaps TRBD1 (5 bases). Germline-derived CDR1 and CDR2 are MNHEY and SMNVEV (reference sequence). The CDR3 extends over 14 amino acids. V lost 5 bases and J 1 base, leaving 8 bases between the germline ends. The CDR3 protein is CASSRTLNTGELFF. Written as DNA, the CDR3 is TGTGCCAGCAGTCGGACACTGAACACCGGGGAGCTGTTTTTT.

The chain couples TRBV6-5 to TRBJ1-4; 7 bases fit TRBD1. V lost 2 bases, J lost 7 bases, and 7 bases stayed unmatched. Germline V gives CDR1 MNHEY, CDR2 SVGAGI. The CDR3 is 15 residues long. In DNA, the CDR3 is TGTGCCAGCAGTTACGAAGGGGGCCCGGTTGAAAAACTGTTTTTT. Translated, it gives CASSYEGGPVEKLFF.

The chain combines TRBV7-9 with TRBJ1-1; 8 nucleotides agree with TRBD1. Germline-derived CDR1 and CDR2 are SEHNR and FQNEAQ (reference sequence). This CDR3 comprises 19 residues. V shed 1 base, J shed 0 bases, and the junction held 13 bases outside the gene matches. This CDR3 is CASSLGQGPSSIMNTEAFF. Written as DNA, the CDR3 is TGTGCCAGCAGCTTAGGACAGGGGCCCTCATCTATAATGAACACTGAAGCTTTCTTT.